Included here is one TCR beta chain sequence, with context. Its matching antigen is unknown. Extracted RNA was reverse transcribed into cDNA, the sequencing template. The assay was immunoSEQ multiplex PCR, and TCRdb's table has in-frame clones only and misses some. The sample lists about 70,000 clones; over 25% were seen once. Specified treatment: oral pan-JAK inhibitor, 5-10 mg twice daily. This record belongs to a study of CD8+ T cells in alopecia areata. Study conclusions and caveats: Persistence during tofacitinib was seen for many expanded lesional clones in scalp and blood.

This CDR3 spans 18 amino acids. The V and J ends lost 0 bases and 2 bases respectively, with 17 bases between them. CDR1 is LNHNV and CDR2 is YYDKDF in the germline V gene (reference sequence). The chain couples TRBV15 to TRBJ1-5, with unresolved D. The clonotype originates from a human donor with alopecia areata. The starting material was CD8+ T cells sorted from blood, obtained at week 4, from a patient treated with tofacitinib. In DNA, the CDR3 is TGTGCCACCAGCAGAGATCTAAAAGGATTTGAGGGCAATCAGCCCCAGCATTTT. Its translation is CATSRDLKGFEGNQPQHF.